One T cell receptor (beta chain) is described in this entry. The antigen is unknown. TCRdb independently ran MiXCR on the 5' RACE reads; one entry per CDR3 protein. The sample shows 110,000 or so distinct CDR3 sequences, approximately 20% of them seen only once. The data belong to a study of human T cells and chemical hapten exposure. General study points: With DPC sensitization, TCRs exceeding 1 in 1000 frequency showed no change.

RNA extraction used unfractionated whole blood as the source of total RNA. V lost 6 bases to trimming and J lost 5 bases, with 13 bases between them. The CDR3 extends over 13 amino acids. Germline CDR1 is MDHEN and CDR2 is SYDVKM. The origin of this receptor is a human donor in good health. This chain uses TRBV28 with TRBJ1-2; unclear D gene. CDR3 sequence reads: CASSPAIGYGYTF. The CDR3 DNA reads as TGTGCCAGCAGCCCAGCAATCGGGTATGGCTACACCTTC.